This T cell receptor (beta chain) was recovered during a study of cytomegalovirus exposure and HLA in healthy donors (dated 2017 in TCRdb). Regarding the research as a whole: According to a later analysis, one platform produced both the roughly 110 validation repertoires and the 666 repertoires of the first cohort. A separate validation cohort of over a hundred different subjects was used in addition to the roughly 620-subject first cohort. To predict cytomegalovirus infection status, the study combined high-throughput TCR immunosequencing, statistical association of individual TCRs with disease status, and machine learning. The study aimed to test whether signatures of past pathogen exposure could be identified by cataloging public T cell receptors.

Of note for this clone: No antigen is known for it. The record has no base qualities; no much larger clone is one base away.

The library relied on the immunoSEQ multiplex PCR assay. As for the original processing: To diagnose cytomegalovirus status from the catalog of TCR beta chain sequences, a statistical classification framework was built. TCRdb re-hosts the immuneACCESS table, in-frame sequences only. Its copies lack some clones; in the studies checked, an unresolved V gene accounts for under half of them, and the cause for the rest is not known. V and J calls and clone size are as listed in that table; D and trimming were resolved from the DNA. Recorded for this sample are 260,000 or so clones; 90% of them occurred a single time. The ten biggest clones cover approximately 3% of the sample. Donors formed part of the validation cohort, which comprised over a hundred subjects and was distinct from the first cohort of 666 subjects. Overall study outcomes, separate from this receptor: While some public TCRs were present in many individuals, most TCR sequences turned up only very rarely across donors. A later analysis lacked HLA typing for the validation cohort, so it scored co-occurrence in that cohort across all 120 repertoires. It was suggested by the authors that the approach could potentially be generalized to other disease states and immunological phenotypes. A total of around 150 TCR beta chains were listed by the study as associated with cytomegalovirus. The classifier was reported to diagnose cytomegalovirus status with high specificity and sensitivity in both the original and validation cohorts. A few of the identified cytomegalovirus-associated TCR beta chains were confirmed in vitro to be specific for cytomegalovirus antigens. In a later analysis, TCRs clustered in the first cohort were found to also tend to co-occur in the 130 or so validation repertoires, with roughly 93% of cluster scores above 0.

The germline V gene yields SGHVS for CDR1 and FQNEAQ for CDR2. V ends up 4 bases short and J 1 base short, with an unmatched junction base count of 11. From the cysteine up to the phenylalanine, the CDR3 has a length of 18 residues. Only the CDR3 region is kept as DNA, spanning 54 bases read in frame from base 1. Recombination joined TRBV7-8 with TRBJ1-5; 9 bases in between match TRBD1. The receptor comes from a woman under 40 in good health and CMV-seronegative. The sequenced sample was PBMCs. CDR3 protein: CASSWAPGDRESNQPQHF. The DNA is TGTGCCAGCAGCTGGGCTCCTGGGGACAGGGAAAGCAATCAGCCCCAGCATTTT.